The 20 T cell receptor beta chains given below trace back to one sample, sequenced in a study of blood T cells in healthy people across ages. Next came a second PCR, run for roughly 6 to 11 cycles, which used a sample-barcoded 5' primer along with a J-beta primer mix. MiXCR was run by TCRdb on the 5' RACE reads, yielding one entry per CDR3 protein. Of under 2 million distinct CDR3 sequences in the sample, approximately 32% were seen once. Source material: blood. These receptors all come from a woman aged 25 to 39 in good health.

The J gene is TRBJ2-5, the V gene TRBV20-1; maybe TRBD1 (7 bases). Germline-derived CDR1 and CDR2 are DFQATT and SNEGSKA (reference sequence). Between the trimmed V and J ends, which lost 7 bases and 6 bases, there was a span of 18 bases. The CDR3 covers 13 residues. CDR3 amino acids: CSVPQGGVKTQYF. As DNA, the CDR3 is TGCAGTGTTCCCCAGGGGGGTGTGAAGACCCAGTACTTC.

This rearrangement joins TRBV20-1 to TRBJ1-1; no clear D. Trimming cost V 6 bases and J 0 bases, with 14 bases left between them. Germline CDR1 is DFQATT and CDR2 is SNEGSKA (reference sequence). The CDR3 runs to 14 residues. The CDR3 sequence: CSASSLGMNTEAFF. The DNA for the CDR3 is TGCAGTGCCTCCTCGTTGGGGATGAACACTGAAGCTTTCTTT.

This chain links TRBV25-1 with TRBJ1-1; D perhaps matches TRBD1 (6 bases). CDR1 and CDR2 from the germline V gene are MGHDK and SYGVNS. The length of the CDR3 is 15 residues. The V gene lost 0 bases and the J gene lost 7 bases, with 15 bases spanning the gap. CDR3 in amino acids: CASSEYKGGAGEAFF. The CDR3 DNA is TGTGCCAGCAGTGAATATAAGGGGGGGGCCGGTGAAGCTTTCTTT.

The chain combines TRBV20-1 with TRBJ2-1; the D is unclear. This CDR3 has 15 residues. V lost 0 bases, J lost 4 bases, and 13 bases lay in between. Germline lookup yields CDR1 DFQATT and CDR2 SNEGSKA (reference sequence). In DNA form, the CDR3 reads TGCAGTGCTAGAGACGGGCAGGTCAGGTACAATGAGCAGTTCTTC. It encodes CSARDGQVRYNEQFF.

The chain recombines TRBV7-9 with TRBJ2-7; 8 nucleotides match TRBD2. CDR1 and CDR2 from the germline V gene are SEHNR and FQNEAQ (reference sequence). V lost 5 bases and J lost 7; bases outside the gene matches: 7. The CDR3 consists of 13 residues. The CDR3 DNA reads TGTGCCAGCAGCGGGCGGACTAGCTGGGAGCAGTACTTC. Amino acids: CASSGRTSWEQYF.

The sample holds a few counts of this clonotype. V gene TRBV24-1 combines with J gene TRBJ2-1; 15 nucleotides match TRBD2. With 4 bases clipped from V and 7 bases from J, the junction kept 4 bases outside the gene matches. CDR1 KGHDR and CDR2 SFDVKD come from the germline V gene. The CDR3 loop spans 16 amino acids. The CDR3 coding sequence is TGTGCCACCAGTGACCCGGGACTAGCGGGGGGTAATGAGCAGTTCTTC. Encoded protein: CATSDPGLAGGNEQFF.

The chain carries TRBV2 and TRBJ1-2; D may be TRBD1 (5 bases). Per germline, CDR1 SNHLY and CDR2 FYNNEI. Trimming pared 6 bases from V and 0 bases from J, leaving 14 bases between. This CDR3 is 15 amino acids long. The CDR3 nucleotides read TGTGCCAGCAGGGCATCCGGGACGGCTAACTATGGCTACACCTTC. It translates to CASRASGTANYGYTF.

Ten or more counts support this clonotype. The CDR3: CSVEEGALEQFF. The CDR3 DNA reads TGCAGCGTTGAGGAGGGGGCTTTAGAGCAGTTCTTC. The rearrangement links TRBV29-1 to TRBJ2-1, with a possible D match to TRBD1 (7 bases). The CDR3 loop spans 12 amino acids. V was shortened by 3 bases and J by 10 bases, with 13 bases between the two germline ends. CDR1 is SQVTM, CDR2 ANQGSEA, per germline.

The V gene is TRBV7-6, the J gene TRBJ1-1; D is unresolved. The CDR3 loop spans 16 amino acids. The V end was cut by 2 bases, the J end by 0 bases, with 13 bases between. Germline V gene lookup returns CDR1 SGHVS and CDR2 FNYEAQ. This CDR3 is CASSLSTAPMNTEAFF. The CDR3 DNA reads as TGTGCCAGCAGCTTATCCACGGCTCCCATGAACACTGAAGCTTTCTTT.

The rearrangement uses TRBV7-2 and TRBJ1-2; TRBD1 might be the D (6 bases). V lost 5 bases and J 8 bases, leaving 24 bases between the germline ends. Germline CDR1 is SGHTA and CDR2 is FQGNSA. There are 16 residues in the CDR3. The CDR3 DNA is TGTGCCAGCAGCCAGCGTATACAGGGTAATTCAGACGGCTACACCTTC. Translating gives CASSQRIQGNSDGYTF.

This clonotype was seen ten or more times. The V gene is TRBV4-1, the J gene TRBJ1-4; D is unresolved. The CDR3 is 16 residues long. Germline CDR1 and CDR2: MGHRA and YSYEKL. V was clipped by 1 base and J by 5 bases, with 14 bases between them. DNA of the CDR3: TGCGCCAGCAGCCAAGCATCCCGGTTGGGGAATGAAAAACTGTTTTTT. Residues: CASSQASRLGNEKLFF.

Comment on this clonotype: A single base separates this from a much larger clone, so it may be a read error. V gene TRBV29-1 combines with J gene TRBJ2-3; 7 positions match TRBD2. This CDR3 region has 17 residues. V lost 3 bases and J lost 6; bases outside the gene matches: 18. Per the germline V gene, CDR1 is SQVTM and CDR2 is ANQGSEA. CDR3 nucleotide sequence: TGCAGCGTTGATCCTTGTGGAGTGGCGGGAGCCGGCGATACGCAGTATTTT. Residues: CSVDPCGVAGAGDTQYF.

This chain connects TRBV2 to TRBJ2-4; D gene uncertain. The V gene's germline CDR1 is SNHLY and CDR2 FYNNEI. Trimming shortened V by 6 bases and J by 0 bases, and 12 bases separated the two germline ends. The CDR3 contains 15 residues. In nucleotides, the CDR3 is TGTGCCAGCAGGGAGACCGGTCTAGCCAAAAACATTCAGTACTTC. Encoded protein: CASRETGLAKNIQYF.

The gene calls are TRBV11-1 and TRBJ2-3; 15 nucleotides agree with TRBD2. This CDR3 comprises 21 residues. V was pared by 0 bases and J by 2 bases, with 12 bases of the junction left unmatched. Germline CDR1 is SGHAT and CDR2 is FQDESV (reference sequence). Here the CDR3 reads CASSLARGTSGGPSTTDTQYF. CDR3 in DNA: TGTGCCAGCAGCTTAGCGCGAGGGACTAGCGGGGGGCCCAGTACCACAGATACGCAGTATTTT.

This clonotype has just a few counts. The chain recombines TRBV3-1 with TRBJ2-5, with 10 bases lining up with TRBD2. Germline CDR1 LGHDT, CDR2 YNNKEL (reference sequence). The length of the CDR3 is 15 residues. The V and J ends lost 4 bases and 5 bases, in that order; junction bases with no gene match: 7. The CDR3 DNA is TGTGCCAGCAGCCCGTCTAGCGGGGGCGAGGAGACCCAGTACTTC. It is translated as CASSPSSGGEETQYF.

This clonotype was recorded a few times. This chain connects TRBV3-1 to TRBJ2-3; the D gene is possibly TRBD2 (5 bases). The CDR3 spans 17 residues. Trimming removed 4 bases from V and 4 bases from J, with 21 bases in between. Germline V gene lookup returns CDR1 LGHDT and CDR2 YNNKEL (reference sequence). CDR3 protein: CASSREGPLVSADTQYF. DNA for the CDR3: TGTGCCAGCAGCCGAGAAGGGCCCCTTGTTAGCGCAGATACGCAGTATTTT.

The chain links TRBV20-1 to TRBJ1-2; tentatively, D is TRBD1 (6 bases). The ends were cut back, 3 bases at V and 8 bases at J, with 22 bases in the middle. The CDR3 runs to 15 residues. CDR1 and CDR2 from the germline V gene are DFQATT and SNEGSKA (reference sequence). The CDR3 sequence: CSARGTNRTNWGYTF. The CDR3 bases are TGCAGTGCTAGGGGGACAAACAGGACCAATTGGGGCTACACCTTC.

Concerning this clonotype itself: This is likely a read error, given that the CDR3 carries no conserved phenylalanine or tryptophan at its end. DNA for the CDR3: TGTGCCAGCAGCTCTAGCGGGACTGTATACATTCAGTACTGC. As protein: CASSSSGTVYIQYC. The chain recombines TRBV27 with TRBJ2-4; TRBD2 matches 9 bases. The V gene's germline CDR1 is MNHEY and CDR2 SMNVEV (reference sequence). V gave up 6 bases and J gave up 8 bases; unmatched junction bases: 8. CDR3 length: 14 residues.

The V gene is TRBV6-6, the J gene TRBJ2-1; TRBD2 agrees at 11 bases. The length of the CDR3 is 13 residues. Germline CDR1 and CDR2: MNHNY and SVGAGI (reference sequence). V was pared by 5 bases and J by 7 bases, with 1 base of the junction left unmatched. CDR3: CASSTSGGNEQFF. CDR3 bases: TGTGCCAGCAGTACTAGCGGGGGTAATGAGCAGTTCTTC.

CDR3 protein: CSLSGASSYEQYF. The CDR3 region has the DNA TGCAGTCTTAGCGGGGCGAGCTCCTACGAGCAGTACTTC. The chain employs TRBV20-1 and TRBJ2-7; 8 bases are shared with TRBD2. The junction had 6 bases not matched to a gene; V was cut back by 8 bases and J by 0 bases. Germline CDR1 reads DFQATT; CDR2 reads SNEGSKA (reference sequence). There are 13 residues in the CDR3.